This T cell receptor beta chain was obtained from a study of cytomegalovirus exposure and HLA in healthy donors. Study outcomes and limitations: Specific recognition of CMV antigens was confirmed in vitro for three chains (all CMV-associated). Another analysis was done later, and it associated approximately 15,000 TCR beta sequences with HLA alleles at 0.05 false discovery rate. Most CMV-associated TCR beta chains were later found to appear HLA-restricted.

Notes on this clone: No antigen is known for it.

The PCR had 60 Vbeta and 13 Jbeta primers. This table comes from immunoSEQ multiplex PCR, and its TCRdb copy is limited to in-frame clones, with some not included. The sample records 150,000 to 200,000 clones, around 77% being singletons. Germline CDR1 is LNHNV and CDR2 is YYDKDF (reference sequence). This CDR3 region has 19 residues. The V gene end was trimmed by 5 bases and the J gene end by 6 bases; junction bases not matched to a gene: 19. The receptor was isolated from a young woman in good health and CMV-seronegative. The chain is built from TRBV15 and TRBJ1-5, with 10 bases lining up with TRBD1. The sample comprised PBMCs. The CDR3 sequence: CATSGARGQGILVGQPQHF. The CDR3 DNA follows: TGTGCCACCAGCGGAGCTCGGGGACAGGGGATCCTTGTGGGTCAGCCCCAGCATTTT.